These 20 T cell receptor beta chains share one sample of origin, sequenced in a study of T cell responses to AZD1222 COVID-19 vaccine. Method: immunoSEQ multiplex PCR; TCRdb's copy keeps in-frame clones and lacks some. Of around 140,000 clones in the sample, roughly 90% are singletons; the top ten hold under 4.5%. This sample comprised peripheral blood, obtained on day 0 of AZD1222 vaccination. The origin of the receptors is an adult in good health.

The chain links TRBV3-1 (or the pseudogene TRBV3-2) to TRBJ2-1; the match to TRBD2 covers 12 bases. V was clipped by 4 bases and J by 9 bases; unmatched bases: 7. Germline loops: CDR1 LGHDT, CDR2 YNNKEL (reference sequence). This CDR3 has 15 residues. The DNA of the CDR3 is TGTGCCAGCAGCCCAGGGACTAGCGGGTCCCTTGAGCAGTTCTTC. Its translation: CASSPGTSGSLEQFF.

CDR3 sequence reads: CASSVTSIEQFF. DNA of the CDR3: TGTGCCAGCAGCGTGACTAGTATTGAGCAGTTCTTC. The chain has TRBV9 and TRBJ2-1, with TRBD2 as a possible D gene (6 bases). This CDR3 region has 12 residues. V was clipped by 2 bases and J by 9 bases, with 9 bases between them. Germline V lookup: CDR1 SGDLS, CDR2 YYNGEE.

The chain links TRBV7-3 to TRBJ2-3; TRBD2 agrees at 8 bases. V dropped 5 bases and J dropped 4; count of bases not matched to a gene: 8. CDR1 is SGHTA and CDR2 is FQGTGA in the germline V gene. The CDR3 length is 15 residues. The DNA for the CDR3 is TGTGCCAGCAGCACCAGCGGGAGCTGGGCAGATACGCAGTATTTT. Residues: CASSTSGSWADTQYF. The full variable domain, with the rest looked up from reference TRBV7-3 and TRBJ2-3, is GAGVSQTPSNKVTEKGKYVELRCDPISGHTALYWYRQSLGQGPEFLIYFQGTGAADDSGLPNDRFFAVRPEGSVSTLKIQRTERGDSAVYLCASSTSGSWADTQYFGPGTRLTVL.

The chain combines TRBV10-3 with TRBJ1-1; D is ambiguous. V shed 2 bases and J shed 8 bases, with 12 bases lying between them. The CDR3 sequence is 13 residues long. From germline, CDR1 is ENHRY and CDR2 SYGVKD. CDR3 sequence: CAISELGRNEAFF. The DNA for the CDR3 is TGTGCCATCAGTGAGCTGGGTCGGAACGAAGCTTTCTTT.

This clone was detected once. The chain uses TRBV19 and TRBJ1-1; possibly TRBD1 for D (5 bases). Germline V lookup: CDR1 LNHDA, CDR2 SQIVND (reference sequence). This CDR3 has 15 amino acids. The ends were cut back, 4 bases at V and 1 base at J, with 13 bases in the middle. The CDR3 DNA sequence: TGTGCCAGTAGTACGAAGGGGACGGGGAACACTGAAGCTTTCTTT. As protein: CASSTKGTGNTEAFF. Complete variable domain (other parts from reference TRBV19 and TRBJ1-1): DGGITQSPKYLFRKEGQNVTLSCEQNLNHDAMYWYRQDPGQGLRLIYYSQIVNDFQKGDIAEGYSVSREKKESFPLTVTSAQKNPTAFYLCASSTKGTGNTEAFFGQGTRLTVV.

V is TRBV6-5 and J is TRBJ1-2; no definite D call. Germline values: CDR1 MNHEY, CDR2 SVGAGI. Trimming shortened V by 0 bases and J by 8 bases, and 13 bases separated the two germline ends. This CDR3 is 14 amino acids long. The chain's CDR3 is CASSYSGREDGYTF. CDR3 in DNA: TGTGCCAGCAGTTACTCCGGGAGGGAGGACGGCTACACCTTC.

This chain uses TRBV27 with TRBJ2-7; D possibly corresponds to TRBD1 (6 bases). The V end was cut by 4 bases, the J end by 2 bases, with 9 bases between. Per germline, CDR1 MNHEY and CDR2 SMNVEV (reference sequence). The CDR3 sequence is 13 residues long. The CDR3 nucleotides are TGTGCCAGCAGTTGGACAGCTCCCTACGAGCAGTACTTC. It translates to CASSWTAPYEQYF.

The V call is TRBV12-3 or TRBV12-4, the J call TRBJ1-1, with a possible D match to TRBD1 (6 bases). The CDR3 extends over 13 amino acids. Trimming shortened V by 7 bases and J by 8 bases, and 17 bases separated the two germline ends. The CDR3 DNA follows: TGTGCCAGCACCACCGGGGGGCGGTCCGAAGCTTTCTTT. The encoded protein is CASTTGGRSEAFF.

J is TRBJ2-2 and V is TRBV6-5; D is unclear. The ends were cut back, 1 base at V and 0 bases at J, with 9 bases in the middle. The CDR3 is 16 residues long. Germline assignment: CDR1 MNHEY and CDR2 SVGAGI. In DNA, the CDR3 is TGTGCCAGCAGTTACTTCCCAGCATCGAACACCGGGGAGCTGTTTTTT. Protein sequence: CASSYFPASNTGELFF.

The CDR3 spells CASSFSGETEAFF. In DNA, the CDR3 is TGTGCCAGCAGTTTTTCGGGGGAGACTGAAGCTTTCTTT. The V and J genes are TRBV12-3 or TRBV12-4 and TRBJ1-1, with a possible D match to TRBD1 (5 bases). Trimming shortened V by 3 bases and J by 5 bases, and 10 bases separated the two germline ends. The length of the CDR3 is 13 residues.

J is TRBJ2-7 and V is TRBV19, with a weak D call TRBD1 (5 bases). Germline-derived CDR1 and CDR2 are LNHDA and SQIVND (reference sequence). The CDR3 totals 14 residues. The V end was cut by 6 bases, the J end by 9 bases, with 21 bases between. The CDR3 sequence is CASSPPGSRGGQYF. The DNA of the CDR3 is TGTGCCAGTAGCCCCCCAGGGTCGCGAGGTGGGCAGTACTTC.

The CDR3 nucleotides are TGTGCCAGCAGCTCCGAACTAGCCCTGACAGATACGCAGTATTTT. Translated, it gives CASSSELALTDTQYF. This rearrangement joins TRBV5-4 to TRBJ2-3; tentative D call: TRBD2 (6 bases). Germline CDR1 reads SGHNT; CDR2 reads YYREEE (reference sequence). CDR3 length: 15 amino acids. Trimming cost V 3 bases and J 3 bases, with 14 bases left between them.

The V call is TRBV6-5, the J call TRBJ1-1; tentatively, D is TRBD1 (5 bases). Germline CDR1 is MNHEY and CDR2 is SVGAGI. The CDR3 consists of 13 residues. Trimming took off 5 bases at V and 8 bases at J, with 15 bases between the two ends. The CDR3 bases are TGTGCCAGCAGTCCCCCGGGACCAGGGGAAGCTTTCTTT. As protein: CASSPPGPGEAFF.

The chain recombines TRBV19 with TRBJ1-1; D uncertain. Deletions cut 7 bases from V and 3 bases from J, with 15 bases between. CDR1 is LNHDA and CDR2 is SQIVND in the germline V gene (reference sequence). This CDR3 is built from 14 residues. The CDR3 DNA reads TGTGCCAGTACCCTCCAGGCCGGGGACACTGAAGCTTTCTTT. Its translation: CASTLQAGDTEAFF.

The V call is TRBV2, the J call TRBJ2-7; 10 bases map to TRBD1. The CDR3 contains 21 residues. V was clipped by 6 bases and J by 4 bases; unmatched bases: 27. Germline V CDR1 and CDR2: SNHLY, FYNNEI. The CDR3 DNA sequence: TGTGCCAGCAGCGAACCGCGGTCTGGCCACCGGGACAGGGGCATTAAGTACGAGCAGTACTTC. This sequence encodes CASSEPRSGHRDRGIKYEQYF.

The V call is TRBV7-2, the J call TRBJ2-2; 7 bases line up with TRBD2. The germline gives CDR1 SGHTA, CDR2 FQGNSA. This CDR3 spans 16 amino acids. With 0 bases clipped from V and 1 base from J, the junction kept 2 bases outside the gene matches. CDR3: CASSLAGGRNTGELFF. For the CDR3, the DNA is TGTGCCAGCAGCTTAGCCGGCGGGAGGAACACCGGGGAGCTGTTTTTT.

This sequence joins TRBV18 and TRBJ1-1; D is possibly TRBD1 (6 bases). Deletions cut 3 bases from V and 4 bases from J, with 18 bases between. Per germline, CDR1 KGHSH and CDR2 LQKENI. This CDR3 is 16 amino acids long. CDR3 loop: CASSPPPSGGGTEAFF. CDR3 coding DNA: TGTGCCAGCTCACCTCCCCCGTCGGGGGGCGGCACTGAAGCTTTCTTT.

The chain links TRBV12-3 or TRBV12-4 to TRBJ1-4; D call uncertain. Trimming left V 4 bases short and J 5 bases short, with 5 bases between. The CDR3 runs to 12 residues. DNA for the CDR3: TGTGCCAGCAGTTCCCCGAATGAAAAACTGTTTTTT. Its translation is CASSSPNEKLFF.

The CDR3 DNA reads TGTGCCAGCAGCCTGGAGGGGACTAGCGGGGCCTACGAGCAGTACTTC. Translating it yields CASSLEGTSGAYEQYF. The chain has TRBV7-3 and TRBJ2-7; the match to TRBD2 covers 13 bases. The CDR3 covers 16 residues. Germline lookup yields CDR1 SGHTA and CDR2 FQGTGA. V lost 5 bases, J lost 2 bases, and 6 bases stayed unmatched.

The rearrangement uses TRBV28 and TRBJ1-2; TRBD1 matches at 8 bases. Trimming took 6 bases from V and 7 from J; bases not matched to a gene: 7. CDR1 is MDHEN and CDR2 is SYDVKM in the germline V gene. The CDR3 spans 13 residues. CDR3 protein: CASSRQGSAGYTF. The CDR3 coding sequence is TGTGCCAGCAGCCGACAGGGGTCTGCTGGCTACACCTTC.